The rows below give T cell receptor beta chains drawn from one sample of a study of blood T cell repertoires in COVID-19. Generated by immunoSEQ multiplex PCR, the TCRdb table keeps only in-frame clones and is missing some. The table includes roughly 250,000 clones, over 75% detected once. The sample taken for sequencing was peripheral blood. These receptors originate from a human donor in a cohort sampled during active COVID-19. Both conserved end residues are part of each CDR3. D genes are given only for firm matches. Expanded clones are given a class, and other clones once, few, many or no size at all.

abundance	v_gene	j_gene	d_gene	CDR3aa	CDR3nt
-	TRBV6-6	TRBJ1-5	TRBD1	CASSYRDRGQPQHF	TGTGCCAGCAGTTACCGGGACAGAGGTCAGCCCCAGCATTTT
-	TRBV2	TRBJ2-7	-	CASSGGTYEQYF	TGTGCCAGCTCTGGAGGTACCTACGAGCAGTACTTC
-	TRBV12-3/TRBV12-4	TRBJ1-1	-	CASSLPRAEAFF	TGTGCCAGCAGCCTTCCCCGGGCTGAAGCTTTCTTT
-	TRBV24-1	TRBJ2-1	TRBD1	CATSDRANEQFF	TGTGCCACCTCCGACAGGGCTAATGAGCAGTTCTTC
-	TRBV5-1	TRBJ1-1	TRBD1	CASSSGQGMNTEAFF	TGCGCCAGCAGCTCTGGACAGGGAATGAACACTGAAGCTTTCTTT
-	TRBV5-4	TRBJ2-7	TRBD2	CASSLGGSGTSMVYEQYF	TGTGCCAGCAGCTTGGGGGGGTCCGGGACTAGCATGGTCTACGAGCAGTACTTC
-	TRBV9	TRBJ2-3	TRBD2	CASSVVASGGTDTQYF	TGTGCCAGCAGCGTAGTGGCTAGCGGGGGTACAGATACGCAGTATTTT
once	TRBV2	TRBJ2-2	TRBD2	CASRGGITRDTGELFF	TGTGCCAGCAGGGGGGGGATTACTAGGGACACCGGGGAGCTGTTTTTT
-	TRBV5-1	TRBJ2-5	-	CASSLVATQETQYF	TGCGCCAGCAGCTTGGTAGCGACCCAAGAGACCCAGTACTTC
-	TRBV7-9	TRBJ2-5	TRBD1	CASSQTGAGRQETQYF	TGTGCCAGCAGCCAGACAGGGGCAGGGAGGCAAGAGACCCAGTACTTC
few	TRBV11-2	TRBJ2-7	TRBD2	CASSRNLAGGSYEQYF	TGTGCCAGCAGCCGCAATCTAGCGGGAGGTTCCTACGAGCAGTACTTC
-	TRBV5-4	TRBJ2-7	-	CASSPRPKSYEQYF	TGTGCCAGCAGCCCCCGTCCTAAAAGCTACGAGCAGTACTTC
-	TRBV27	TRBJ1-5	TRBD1	CASRGDRGGQPQHF	TGTGCCAGCAGGGGGGACAGGGGGGGTCAGCCCCAGCATTTT
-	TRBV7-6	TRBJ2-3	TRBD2	CASSTSGRVTDTQYF	TGTGCCAGCAGTACAAGCGGGAGGGTCACAGATACGCAGTATTTT
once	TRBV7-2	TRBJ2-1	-	CASSLGSGLSNEQFF	TGTGCCAGCAGCTTAGGATCGGGACTGTCCAATGAGCAGTTCTTC
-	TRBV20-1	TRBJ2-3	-	CSAGRVDTQYF	TGCAGTGCTGGCAGGGTTGATACGCAGTATTTT
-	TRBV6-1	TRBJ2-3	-	CASSVGWGRANTDTQYF	TGTGCCAGCAGTGTAGGGTGGGGCAGGGCGAACACAGATACGCAGTATTTT
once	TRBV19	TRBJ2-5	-	CASSWAGRETQYF	TGTGCCAGTAGTTGGGCAGGGCGAGAGACCCAGTACTTC
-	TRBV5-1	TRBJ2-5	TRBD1	CASSLVSGGKETQYF	TGCGCCAGCAGCTTGGTGTCAGGGGGCAAGGAGACCCAGTACTTC
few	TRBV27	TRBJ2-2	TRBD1	CASMRDRGSVDTGELFF	TGTGCCAGCATGCGGGACAGGGGGTCCGTCGACACCGGGGAGCTGTTTTTT
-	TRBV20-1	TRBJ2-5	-	CSASAMSAEAYQETQYF	TGCAGTGCTAGTGCGATGTCGGCAGAGGCCTACCAAGAGACCCAGTACTTC
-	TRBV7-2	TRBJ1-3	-	CASSLFVQGLSGNTIYF	TGTGCCAGCAGCTTATTTGTCCAGGGGCTCTCTGGAAACACCATATATTTT
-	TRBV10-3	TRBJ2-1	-	CAIRSRGYNEQFF	TGTGCCATCAGATCACGGGGCTACAATGAGCAGTTCTTC
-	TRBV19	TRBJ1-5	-	CASTDDTGNGNQPQHF	TGTGCCAGTACCGACGACACAGGGAATGGCAATCAGCCCCAGCATTTT
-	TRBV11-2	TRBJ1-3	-	CASSLDYRGQRNTIYF	TGTGCCAGCAGCTTAGATTATAGAGGACAGAGAAACACCATATATTTT